The entry below gives a single TCR beta chain sequence along with its context. This entry comes from a study of blood T cell repertoires in COVID-19. Study at large: The samples span acute and convalescent COVID-19 from the United States, Italy and Spain.

Repertoires were generated with immunoSEQ multiplex PCR, while TCRdb's copy carries only in-frame clones and drops some. The repertoire has fewer than 120,000 clones, roughly 91% of them found once; the top ten carry 3% to 3.5%. Looked up from germline, CDR1 is MNHEY and CDR2 is SVGEGT. This CDR3 has 17 amino acids. V was clipped by 6 bases and J by 5 bases; unmatched bases: 12. This chain joins TRBV6-2 or TRBV6-3 and TRBJ1-5; TRBD1 matches at 11 bases. This TCR came from a woman aged 50 to 65 with acute or convalescent COVID-19. The specimen sequenced was peripheral blood. Here the CDR3 DNA reads TGTGCCAGCAGCCCTCGGACAGGGGGCTACGTAGATCAGCCCCAGCATTTT. This translates into CASSPRTGGYVDQPQHF.